Each of the 26 T cell receptor beta chains below was sequenced from the same sample in a study of naive and memory T cell subsets. Findings and limits, study-wide: Naive repertoires, especially CD8, held a few larger clonotypes, possibly memory cells re-expressing CD45RA.

What these receptors recognize is not known. An equimolar mix of two oligonucleotides served as the beta constant-region primer for TRBC1 and TRBC2. Nested alpha and beta constant-region primers with the SP2 primer drove four PCR rounds on ligated cDNA. TCRdb reprocessed the UMI-ligation and nested PCR reads with MiXCR, giving one entry per CDR3 protein. The sample yields around 93,000 distinct CDR3 sequences, approximately 11% seen once. The sample taken for sequencing was naive CD4+ T cells from blood. The receptors shown here come from a human donor in good health.

The chain carries TRBV12-3 or TRBV12-4 and TRBJ1-4; no firm D call. This CDR3 is 13 amino acids long. Trimming stripped 10 bases from V and 0 bases from J, with 9 bases between. DNA for the CDR3: TGTGCCACCCGAAAAACAACTAATGAAAAACTGTTTTTT. Amino acids: CATRKTTNEKLFF.

The chain uses TRBV7-9 and TRBJ2-4; a possible D gene is TRBD1 (6 bases). Germline V lookup: CDR1 SEHNR, CDR2 FQNEAQ (reference sequence). V was clipped by 5 bases and J by 0 bases, with 20 bases between them. This CDR3 has 18 amino acids. The CDR3 DNA sequence: TGTGCCAGCAGCCCCTCAGGGGCACTGCTGCTAGCCAAAAACATTCAGTACTTC. Amino acids: CASSPSGALLLAKNIQYF.

This clonotype was seen at least ten times. The chain is built from TRBV2 and TRBJ2-1, with TRBD2 as a possible D gene (6 bases). There are 12 residues in the CDR3. Trimming removed 3 bases from V and 15 bases from J, with 15 bases in between. Germline CDR1 SNHLY, CDR2 FYNNEI. The CDR3 nucleotides read TGTGCCAGCAGTGAGACAACTAGCTTCCCGTTCTTC. Translation gives CASSETTSFPFF.

This clonotype showed up just a few times. The rearrangement links TRBV29-1 to TRBJ2-1, with 15 bases identical to TRBD2. Germline trimming cut 8 bases from V and 10 bases from J; bases unmatched to any gene: 12. Germline V gene lookup returns CDR1 SQVTM and CDR2 ANQGSEA. The CDR3 is made up of 15 amino acids. CDR3 nucleotide sequence: TGCAGCCTCAGAAATGGACTAGCGGGGGGGCGAGAGCAGTTCTTC. Translated, it gives CSLRNGLAGGREQFF.

V usage is TRBV20-1 and J usage is TRBJ2-1; D is ambiguous. V dropped 6 bases and J dropped 0 bases, with 12 bases sitting between them. The CDR3 has 14 amino acids. From germline, CDR1 is DFQATT and CDR2 SNEGSKA (reference sequence). The CDR3 sequence is CSASPPSSYNEQFF. CDR3 sequence (DNA): TGCAGTGCCTCCCCCCCGAGCTCCTACAATGAGCAGTTCTTC.

At least ten counts were recorded for this clonotype. The rearrangement uses TRBV7-2 and TRBJ1-4, with unresolved D. Deletions cut 1 base from V and 8 bases from J, with 14 bases between. This CDR3 comprises 15 residues. From germline, CDR1 is SGHTA and CDR2 FQGNSA. The CDR3 spells CASSLGGQVKEKLFF. The DNA of the CDR3 is TGTGCCAGCAGCTTAGGAGGGCAGGTGAAGGAAAAACTGTTTTTT.

The chain links TRBV4-2 to TRBJ1-1; D might be TRBD1 (5 bases). V lost 4 bases and J 6 bases, leaving 12 bases between the germline ends. This CDR3 comprises 13 residues. Germline values: CDR1 LGHNA, CDR2 YNFKEQ. CDR3 residues: CASSPGGFAEAFF. The CDR3 nucleotides are TGTGCCAGCAGCCCCGGGGGTTTCGCTGAAGCTTTCTTT.

This chain uses TRBV25-1 with TRBJ2-7, with 9 nucleotides matching TRBD1. Germline CDR1 reads MGHDK; CDR2 reads SYGVNS. J lost 3 bases, V lost 1 base, and 4 bases had no gene match. This CDR3 spans 15 amino acids. CDR3 nucleotide sequence: TGTGCCAGCAGTGAATTCGACAGGGGGAACTACGAGCAGTACTTC. Residues: CASSEFDRGNYEQYF.

The table lists this clonotype with many counts. This chain's CDR3 is CASSLGPHSRNNEQFF. DNA of the CDR3: TGTGCCAGCAGTTTGGGCCCGCACTCGAGAAACAATGAGCAGTTCTTC. The chain has TRBV12-3 or TRBV12-4 and TRBJ2-1; D ambiguous. The CDR3 has 16 amino acids. Trimming removed 3 bases from V and 5 bases from J, with 17 bases in between.

This clonotype showed up many times. The rearrangement joins TRBV29-1 to TRBJ2-3; a possible D gene is TRBD1 (5 bases). V was clipped by 7 bases and J by 0 bases, with 8 bases between them. Germline CDR1 SQVTM, CDR2 ANQGSEA. The CDR3 has 12 residues. CDR3 sequence: CSGQSSTDTQYF. The CDR3 coding sequence is TGCAGCGGACAGTCGAGCACAGATACGCAGTATTTT.

This clonotype has at least ten counts. The chain is built from TRBV18 and TRBJ2-3, with 9 bases matching TRBD2. V was clipped by 3 bases and J by 3 bases; unmatched bases: 7. The CDR3 runs 16 residues. Germline V gene lookup returns CDR1 KGHSH and CDR2 LQKENI. CDR3 amino acids: CASSPVSGSSTDTQYF. The CDR3 nucleotides are TGTGCCAGCTCACCGGTTAGCGGGAGTTCTACAGATACGCAGTATTTT.

The chain combines TRBV15 with TRBJ2-5; D is unclear. V dropped 2 bases and J dropped 5 bases, with 6 bases sitting between them. The CDR3 has 12 amino acids. CDR1 LNHNV and CDR2 YYDKDF come from the germline V gene (reference sequence). The CDR3, as DNA: TGTGCCACCAGCAGACGCCAGGAGACCCAGTACTTC. Protein: CATSRRQETQYF.

This clonotype occurred many times. The V call is TRBV20-1, the J call TRBJ2-7, with a possible D match to TRBD2 (6 bases). From germline, CDR1 is DFQATT and CDR2 SNEGSKA (reference sequence). The CDR3 is 13 residues long. V was trimmed by 4 bases and J by 7 bases, leaving 17 bases between them. The CDR3 is CSAMSPGLLEQYF. CDR3 nucleotide sequence: TGCAGTGCTATGAGCCCGGGACTGTTGGAGCAGTACTTC.

This chain connects TRBV11-1 to TRBJ2-1, with TRBD2 matching over 13 bases. The CDR3 spans 18 residues. Germline CDR1 is SGHAT and CDR2 is FQDESV (reference sequence). The V and J ends lost 5 bases and 7 bases, in that order; junction bases with no gene match: 14. The CDR3 is CASSLWGVRTSGRNEQFF. For the CDR3, the DNA is TGTGCCAGCAGCCTTTGGGGGGTCAGGACTAGCGGGAGAAATGAGCAGTTCTTC. Filled out from reference TRBV11-1 and TRBJ2-1, the complete variable domain reads EAEVAQSPRYKITEKSQAVAFWCDPISGHATLYWYRQILGQGPELLVQFQDESVVDDSQLPKDRFSAERLKGVDSTLKIQPAELGDSAMYLCASSLWGVRTSGRNEQFFGPGTRLTVL.

This clonotype was observed many times. The chain has TRBV30 and TRBJ2-1; D is perhaps TRBD2 (6 bases). CDR1 GTSNPN and CDR2 SVGIG come from the germline V gene (reference sequence). The CDR3 has 12 residues. Trimming removed 5 bases at V and 6 bases at J, with 11 bases between. The CDR3 region has the DNA TGTGCCTGGGAACTAGCCAGCAATGAGCAGTTCTTC. Translated: CAWELASNEQFF.

The rearrangement links TRBV3-1 to TRBJ2-1; TRBD2 aligns across 8 bases. The CDR3 loop spans 18 amino acids. The germline V gene encodes CDR1 LGHDT and CDR2 YNNKEL (reference sequence). V shed 3 bases and J 0 bases; nucleotides not matched to a gene: 10. The CDR3 loop is CASSHVRSSGSSYNEQFF. CDR3 coding DNA: TGTGCCAGCAGCCACGTTCGATCCAGCGGGAGCTCCTACAATGAGCAGTTCTTC.

V gene TRBV15 combines with J gene TRBJ2-2; maybe TRBD2 (6 bases). The CDR3 covers 14 residues. Between the trimmed V and J ends, which lost 0 bases and 8 bases, there was a span of 10 bases. Germline lookup yields CDR1 LNHNV and CDR2 YYDKDF (reference sequence). The CDR3 sequence: CATSREGGTGELFF. CDR3 sequence (DNA): TGTGCCACCAGCAGAGAGGGGGGAACTGGGGAGCTGTTTTTT.

This clonotype has more than one count but fewer than ten. This chain uses TRBV7-2 with TRBJ2-1, with D possibly TRBD1 on 6 matching bases. Germline lookup yields CDR1 SGHTA and CDR2 FQGNSA. V lost 5 bases and J 4 bases, leaving 18 bases between the germline ends. The CDR3 contains 16 residues. CDR3 sequence (DNA): TGTGCCAGCAGCCTATGGACTCGAGGGGGTTACAATGAGCAGTTCTTC. Its translation: CASSLWTRGGYNEQFF.

This clonotype came up a few times. This chain connects TRBV7-2 to TRBJ2-7; D is unresolved. The ends were cut back, 3 bases at V and 1 base at J, with 7 bases in the middle. This CDR3 has 13 amino acids. The germline CDR1 and CDR2 sequences are SGHTA and FQGNSA. Here the CDR3 reads CASSFPRSYEQYF. The CDR3 DNA follows: TGTGCCAGCAGCTTTCCCAGATCCTACGAGCAGTACTTC.

This clonotype was seen at least ten times. The chain employs TRBV18 and TRBJ1-6; 7 nucleotides align to TRBD1. Germline CDR1 and CDR2: KGHSH and LQKENI. This CDR3 has 14 amino acids. With V trimmed by 2 bases and J by 6 bases, 1 base remained unmatched. Here the CDR3 reads CASSPDRVNSPLHF. The CDR3 DNA is TGTGCCAGCTCACCAGACAGGGTTAATTCACCCCTCCACTTT.

Ten or more counts support this clonotype. The chain employs TRBV7-2 and TRBJ2-3, with D possibly matching TRBD2 (5 bases). V shed 5 bases and J shed 2 bases, with 8 bases lying between them. Germline assignment: CDR1 SGHTA and CDR2 FQGNSA. The CDR3 extends over 13 amino acids. The CDR3: CASSRSATDTQYF. CDR3 nucleotide sequence: TGTGCCAGCAGCCGTAGCGCCACAGATACGCAGTATTTT.

This clonotype came up a few times. The chain couples TRBV18 to TRBJ2-5; D perhaps matches TRBD1 (6 bases). Germline V lookup: CDR1 KGHSH, CDR2 LQKENI. CDR3 length: 15 residues. V gave up 6 bases and J gave up 5 bases, with 19 bases separating them. In DNA, the CDR3 is TGTGCCAGCTCCAGGGGCACAGGGTCGCAGGAGACCCAGTACTTC. Amino acid sequence: CASSRGTGSQETQYF. The variable domain in full, with the rest retrieved from reference TRBV18 and TRBJ2-5, is NAGVMQNPRHLVRRRGQEARLRCSPMKGHSHVYWYRQLPEEGLKFMVYLQKENIIDESGMPKERFSAEFPKEGPSILRIQQVVRGDSAAYFCASSRGTGSQETQYFGPGTRLLVL.

This clonotype was picked up many times. V usage is TRBV5-6 and J usage is TRBJ2-1; 7 nucleotides agree with TRBD2. The CDR3 loop spans 16 amino acids. Trimming at V came to 2 bases and at J to 10 bases, leaving 15 bases not matched to a gene. Per the germline V gene, CDR1 is SGHDT and CDR2 is YYEEEE. Written as DNA, the CDR3 is TGTGCCAGCAGCTTTGGCCCCCCCGCGGGAGCCGCAGAGCAGTTCTTC. It codes for CASSFGPPAGAAEQFF.

CDR3: CASSPLGLPYSYNEQFF. The CDR3, as DNA: TGTGCCAGCAGCCCCCTCGGTCTACCCTACTCCTACAATGAGCAGTTCTTC. The J gene is TRBJ2-1, the V gene TRBV7-9, with unresolved D. The CDR3 extends over 17 amino acids. The V gene lost 5 bases and the J gene lost 0 bases, with 17 bases spanning the gap. Germline CDR1 and CDR2: SEHNR and FQNEAQ (reference sequence).

The chain couples TRBV6-5 to TRBJ2-5; D unresolved. The V end lost 7 bases, the J end lost 7 bases, and 16 bases lay between the germline ends. The germline V gene encodes CDR1 MNHEY and CDR2 SVGAGI. This CDR3 is 13 amino acids long. The CDR3 DNA reads TGTGCCAGCAAAAGTTCCCCGGGCGGGACCCAGTACTTC. Translated, it gives CASKSSPGGTQYF.

This clonotype turned up a few times. This rearrangement joins TRBV7-2 to TRBJ1-2; 10 bases are shared with TRBD1. Per germline, CDR1 SGHTA and CDR2 FQGNSA. With V trimmed by 4 bases and J by 8 bases, 16 bases remained unmatched. CDR3 length equals 17 residues. The CDR3 loop is CASSSVARTTGGGGYTF. Here the CDR3 DNA reads TGTGCCAGCAGCTCGGTAGCCCGGACGACAGGGGGCGGAGGCTACACCTTC.